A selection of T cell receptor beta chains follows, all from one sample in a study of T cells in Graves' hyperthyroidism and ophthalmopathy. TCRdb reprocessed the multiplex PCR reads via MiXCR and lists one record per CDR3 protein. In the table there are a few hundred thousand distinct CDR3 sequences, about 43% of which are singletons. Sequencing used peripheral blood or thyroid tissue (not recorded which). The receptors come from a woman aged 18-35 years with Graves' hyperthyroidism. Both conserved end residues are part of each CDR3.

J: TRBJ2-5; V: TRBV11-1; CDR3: CASSLALLAGEETQYF
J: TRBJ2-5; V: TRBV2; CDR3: CAGQGAATQETQYF
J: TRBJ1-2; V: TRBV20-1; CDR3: CSARVSGVDGYTF
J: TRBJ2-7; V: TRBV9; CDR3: CASSVTGSYEQYF
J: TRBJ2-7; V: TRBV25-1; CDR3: CASRPGQHYGYTYEQYF
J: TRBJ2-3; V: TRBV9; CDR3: CASSVVPSFVDTQYF
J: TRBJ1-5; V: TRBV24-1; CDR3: CATSRSQGTDQPQHF
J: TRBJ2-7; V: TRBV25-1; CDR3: CASSELGFNQLSYEQYF
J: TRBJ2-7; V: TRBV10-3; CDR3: CAITSGVYEQYF
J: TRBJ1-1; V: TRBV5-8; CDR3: CASSRDRAILNTEAFF
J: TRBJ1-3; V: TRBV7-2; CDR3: CASSLAPGGAGNTIYF
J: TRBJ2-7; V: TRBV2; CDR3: CASSDDPRDEQYF
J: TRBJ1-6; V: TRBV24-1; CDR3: CATSPGRTNSPLHF
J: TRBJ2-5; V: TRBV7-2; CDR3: CASSLGLAGGPLETQYF
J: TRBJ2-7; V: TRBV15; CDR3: CATSKETGASYEQYF
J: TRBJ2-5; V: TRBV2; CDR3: CASSSRTSGSQETQYF
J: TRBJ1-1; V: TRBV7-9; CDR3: CASTRLAGAFF
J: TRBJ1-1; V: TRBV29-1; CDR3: CSVGLGGREAFF
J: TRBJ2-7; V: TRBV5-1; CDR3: CASSFDRGREQYF
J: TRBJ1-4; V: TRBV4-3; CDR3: CASSQGISQLPNEKLFF
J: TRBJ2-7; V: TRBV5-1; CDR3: CARTVLYEQYF
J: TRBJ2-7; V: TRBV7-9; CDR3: CASRSGRSSSYEQYF